What follows is one T cell receptor (beta chain) and its context. V lost 3 bases and J 6 bases, leaving 16 bases between the germline ends. This CDR3 has 15 amino acids. The germline CDR1 and CDR2 sequences are SGHTA and FQGNSA. Each CDR3 protein gets one entry after TCRdb re-called the 5' RACE reads with MiXCR. The table has 200,000 or so distinct CDR3 sequences, approximately 16% seen once; the top ten hold less than 45%. This sample was included in a study of identical twins. The sample was also reused in another study, on T cells expressing NK-cell markers.

This TCR derives from a woman aged 18-29 years in good health. V gene TRBV7-2 combines with J gene TRBJ2-3; D perhaps matches TRBD1 (6 bases). Sequenced input: CD8+ T cells sorted from blood. Here the CDR3 reads CASSFLGAVPDTQYF. For the CDR3, the DNA is TGTGCCAGCAGCTTTTTGGGGGCCGTGCCGGATACGCAGTATTTT. The variable domain in full, completed from reference TRBV7-2 and TRBJ2-3, reads GAGVSQSPSNKVTEKGKDVELRCDPISGHTALYWYRQSLGQGLEFLIYFQGNSAPDKSGLPSDRFSAERTGGSVSTLTIQRTQQEDSAVYLCASSFLGAVPDTQYFGPGTRLTVL.